The T cell receptor beta chain described here comes from a study of T cell clonality in common variable immunodeficiency. Findings of the study overall: Fewer deletions and N-nucleotide insertions were reportedly seen in common variable immunodeficiency TCR beta sequences.

Repertoires were generated with immunoSEQ multiplex PCR, while TCRdb's copy carries only in-frame clones and drops some. This repertoire holds 50,000 to 70,000 clones, and none appear only once. Ten or more counts support this clone. The antigen is undetermined. This clonotype was obtained from a person aged 18-70 years in good health. Specimen: peripheral blood mononuclear cells.

This CDR3 reads CASRLDSLIDTQYF. The sequenced CDR3 bases are TGTGCCAGCAGACTGGACAGTTTGATAGATACG. The chain joins TRBV12-3 or TRBV12-4 to TRBJ2-3, with D tentatively TRBD1 (6 bases). Read sequence stops 3 residues before the CDR3 end, and the germline J gene provides the missing end. V was clipped by 6 bases and J by 5 bases, with 15 bases between them. The CDR3 covers 14 residues.